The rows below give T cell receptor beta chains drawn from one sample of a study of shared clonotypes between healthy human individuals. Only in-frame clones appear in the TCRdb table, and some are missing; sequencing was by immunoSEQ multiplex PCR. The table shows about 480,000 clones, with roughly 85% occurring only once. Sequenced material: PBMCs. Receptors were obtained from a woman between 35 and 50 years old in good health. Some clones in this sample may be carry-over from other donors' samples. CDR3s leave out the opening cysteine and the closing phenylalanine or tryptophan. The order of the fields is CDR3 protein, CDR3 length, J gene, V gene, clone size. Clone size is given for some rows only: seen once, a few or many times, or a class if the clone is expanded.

CDR3: ASRTSSSSYNEQF
length: 13
J: TRBJ2-1
V: TRBV5-1
size: -

CDR3: ASSPLGITDTQY
length: 12
J: TRBJ2-3
V: TRBV5-1
size: few

CDR3: AISSEPLTEQY
length: 11
J: TRBJ2-7
V: TRBV10-3
size: few

CDR3: ASSERGPKNEQF
length: 12
J: TRBJ2-1
V: TRBV6-1
size: -

CDR3: ASLRAPGPWGEKLF
length: 14
J: TRBJ1-4
V: TRBV28
size: many

CDR3: ASSLAGEGNEQF
length: 12
J: TRBJ2-1
V: TRBV6-4
size: -

CDR3: ASSYTQDQPQH
length: 11
J: TRBJ1-5
V: TRBV6-6
size: few

CDR3: ASSLMRGEYNEQF
length: 13
J: TRBJ2-1
V: TRBV7-9
size: -

CDR3: ASGPGGSRVAYEQY
length: 14
J: TRBJ2-7
V: TRBV7-9
size: -

CDR3: ASSLSLPGAAGNTIY
length: 15
J: TRBJ1-3
V: TRBV28
size: -

CDR3: SVVVGGFWYGYT
length: 12
J: TRBJ1-2
V: TRBV29-1
size: -

CDR3: ASSLDRPSGELF
length: 12
J: TRBJ2-2
V: TRBV5-4
size: -

CDR3: ASSLDGRAVDTQY
length: 13
J: TRBJ2-3
V: TRBV7-2
size: -

CDR3: ASGPTGVRSGELF
length: 13
J: TRBJ2-2
V: TRBV6-5
size: once

CDR3: ASSPSEHSSGELF
length: 13
J: TRBJ2-2
V: TRBV5-1
size: few

CDR3: ATRWGYEQF
length: 9
J: TRBJ2-1
V: TRBV28
size: -

CDR3: SVEDWKGTEAF
length: 11
J: TRBJ1-1
V: TRBV29-1
size: -

CDR3: ASSPRATSGKETQY
length: 14
J: TRBJ2-5
V: TRBV18
size: -

CDR3: ATSTGGNQPQH
length: 11
J: TRBJ1-5
V: TRBV10-2
size: -

CDR3: ASSLAASVPPYEQY
length: 14
J: TRBJ2-7
V: TRBV5-1
size: -

CDR3: ASSLAPGLGETQY
length: 13
J: TRBJ2-5
V: TRBV5-1
size: -

CDR3: ASSSQTGLNEKLF
length: 13
J: TRBJ1-4
V: TRBV7-2
size: -

CDR3: ASSLSSGRPGEQF
length: 13
J: TRBJ2-1
V: TRBV7-9
size: once

CDR3: ASSRGPVEDEQY
length: 12
J: TRBJ2-7
V: TRBV5-6
size: -

CDR3: ASSQLGRGTGELF
length: 13
J: TRBJ2-2
V: TRBV4-3
size: few

CDR3: ASSTEPTNYGYT
length: 12
J: TRBJ1-2
V: TRBV6-1
size: -

CDR3: ASSRRERELDTGELF
length: 15
J: TRBJ2-2
V: TRBV27
size: -

CDR3: SVEDLKGYEQY
length: 11
J: TRBJ2-7
V: TRBV29-1
size: -

CDR3: SVRPRDSSYEQY
length: 12
J: -
V: TRBV29-1
size: -

CDR3: AWSSGLAGGEQY
length: 12
J: TRBJ2-7
V: TRBV30
size: few

CDR3: ASSPQTGGQETQY
length: 13
J: TRBJ2-5
V: TRBV5-1
size: -

CDR3: ASSLDRGTMNEQF
length: 13
J: TRBJ2-1
V: TRBV11-2
size: -

CDR3: ATQFGDRGTGGELF
length: 14
J: TRBJ2-2
V: TRBV15
size: -

CDR3: ASKLPGSGVGYT
length: 12
J: TRBJ1-2
V: TRBV28
size: -

CDR3: ASRLAGEVGELF
length: 12
J: TRBJ2-2
V: TRBV28
size: -

CDR3: ASSPRTGGNTEAF
length: 13
J: TRBJ1-1
V: TRBV28
size: -

CDR3: ASSFFGGEAF
length: 10
J: TRBJ1-1
V: TRBV19
size: once

CDR3: ARVSGELF
length: 8
J: TRBJ2-2
V: TRBV6-6
size: -

CDR3: ASSFRPPDTEAF
length: 12
J: TRBJ1-1
V: TRBV28
size: -

CDR3: ASSIGGANYNEQF
length: 13
J: TRBJ2-1
V: TRBV19
size: once

CDR3: ASSLQGTSLLYNEQF
length: 15
J: TRBJ2-1
V: TRBV7-2
size: -

CDR3: ASREKTGVYGYT
length: 12
J: TRBJ1-2
V: TRBV7-2
size: -

CDR3: ASSAGPSSYEQY
length: 12
J: TRBJ2-7
V: TRBV7-6
size: -

CDR3: ASSERKGQGEYEQY
length: 14
J: TRBJ2-7
V: TRBV6-1
size: -

CDR3: ASSQGLAGTTGELF
length: 14
J: TRBJ2-2
V: TRBV7-8
size: -

CDR3: ASSLLSGGDTQY
length: 12
J: TRBJ2-3
V: TRBV5-1
size: -

CDR3: ASGGGASGTDTQY
length: 13
J: TRBJ2-3
V: TRBV2
size: once

CDR3: ASSPWDTREGREPDTQY
length: 17
J: TRBJ2-3
V: TRBV28
size: -

CDR3: ASSSLASRANVLT
length: 13
J: TRBJ2-6
V: TRBV5-6
size: -

CDR3: ASSSGRGSDTQY
length: 12
J: TRBJ2-3
V: TRBV7-2
size: -

CDR3: ASSLAGNSYEQY
length: 12
J: TRBJ2-7
V: TRBV11-3
size: -

CDR3: ASSPTDNQPQH
length: 11
J: TRBJ1-5
V: TRBV18
size: once

CDR3: ASRQDGETQY
length: 10
J: TRBJ2-5
V: TRBV2
size: -

CDR3: AGTRERGETQY
length: 11
J: TRBJ2-5
V: TRBV5-1
size: once

CDR3: ASSLQRYRADTDTQY
length: 15
J: TRBJ2-3
V: TRBV27
size: -